This TCR beta chain came from a study of blood T cell repertoires in COVID-19. Trimming removed 11 bases from V and 3 bases from J, with 18 bases in between. This CDR3 contains 14 residues. Germline V lookup: CDR1 MNHEY, CDR2 SVGAGI. Under the authors' procedure: By means of reference gene primer amplification, nucleated cell counts were estimated. Clones were sequenced by immunoSEQ multiplex PCR, and TCRdb holds only the in-frame ones, with some missing. The V and J calls and clone size are taken from that table; D and trimming were inferred from the DNA. The data hold 50,000 to 65,000 clones, with more than 80% observed a single time.

The receptor's source is a human donor in a cohort sampled during active COVID-19. Sequencing was carried out using peripheral blood. V and J are TRBV6-5 and TRBJ2-3; D possibly corresponds to TRBD2 (7 bases). The CDR3 nucleotides are TGTGCCGGAGGCCGGGGGGCGCGAACAGATACGCAGTATTTT. As protein: CAGGRGARTDTQYF.